This TCR beta chain stems from a study of cytomegalovirus exposure and HLA in healthy donors. Overall study results and limits: TCR beta V- and J-gene trimming was later associated with a missense DCLRE1C variant. Specific recognition of CMV antigens was confirmed in vitro for a few chains (all CMV-associated).

The study ran its PCR with 60 Vbeta and 13 Jbeta primers. Measured with immunoSEQ multiplex PCR; TCRdb has only the in-frame clones, and not every one. In the table there are 110,000 to 150,000 clones, 84% of which are singletons. This CDR3 comprises 13 residues. Germline assignment: CDR1 GTSNPN and CDR2 SVGIG (reference sequence). The ends were cut back, 1 base at V and 4 bases at J, with 11 bases in the middle. For this clone: Its specificity is not known.

Sequencing was carried out using PBMCs. This receptor was taken from a boy younger than 10 in good health and CMV-seronegative. The V and J genes are TRBV30 and TRBJ2-7, with a possible D match to TRBD2 (5 bases). CDR3: CAWSGTGVYEQYF. Written as DNA, the CDR3 is TGTGCCTGGAGTGGCACCGGGGTGTACGAGCAGTACTTC.